This T cell receptor (beta chain) was documented in a study of shared clonotypes between healthy human individuals. Broader study findings: With a few donors compared, 5% to 5.5% of naive CD4 clonotypes were shared. When compared with the clonotypes that were shared by all four sorted-subset donors, the non-shared clonotypes turned out to have lower generation probabilities. Exclusively blood specimens were collected; tissue repertoires likely differ.

As regards this clone: Its matching antigen is unknown.

Germline loops: CDR1 SGHAT, CDR2 FQNNGV. The ends were cut back, 8 bases at V and 2 bases at J, with 14 bases in the middle. This CDR3 is 14 amino acids long. Produced via immunoSEQ multiplex PCR; TCRdb's table is partial and in-frame only. The sample has roughly 1.4 million clones, around 98.5% seen once; the top ten hold about 0.34%. The sequencing sample was made of naive CD4+ T cells sorted from blood. Subset: CD45RA+ positively selected. V is TRBV11-2 and J is TRBJ2-3; a weak D match, TRBD2 (5 bases). This TCR derives from a man aged 25-40 years in good health. The CDR3: CASAPGYFTDTQYF. The CDR3 coding sequence is TGTGCCAGCGCCCCGGGATATTTCACAGATACGCAGTATTTT. The variable domain in full, with the rest retrieved from reference TRBV11-2 and TRBJ2-3, is EAGVAQSPRYKIIEKRQSVAFWCNPISGHATLYWYQQILGQGPKLLIQFQNNGVVDDSQLPKDRFSAERLKGVDSTLKIQPAKLEDSAVYLCASAPGYFTDTQYFGPGTRLTVL.